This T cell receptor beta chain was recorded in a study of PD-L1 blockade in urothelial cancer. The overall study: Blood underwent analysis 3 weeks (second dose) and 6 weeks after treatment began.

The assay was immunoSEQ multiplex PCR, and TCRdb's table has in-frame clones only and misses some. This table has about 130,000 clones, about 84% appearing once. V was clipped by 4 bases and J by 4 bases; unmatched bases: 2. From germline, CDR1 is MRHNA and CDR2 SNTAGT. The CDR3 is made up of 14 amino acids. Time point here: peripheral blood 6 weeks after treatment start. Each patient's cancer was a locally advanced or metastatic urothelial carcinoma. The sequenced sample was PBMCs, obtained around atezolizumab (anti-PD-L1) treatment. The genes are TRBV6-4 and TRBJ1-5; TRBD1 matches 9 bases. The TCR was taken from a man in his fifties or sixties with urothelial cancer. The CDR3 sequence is CASSAGQGNQPQHF. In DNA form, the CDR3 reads TGTGCCAGCAGTGCCGGACAGGGGAATCAGCCCCAGCATTTT.